This T cell receptor (beta chain) appears in the sequencing data of a study of PD-1 blockade in classical Hodgkin lymphoma. TCRdb's copy holds only in-frame clones and misses some; the assay was immunoSEQ multiplex PCR. The repertoire holds almost 85,000 clones, with roughly nine tenths as singletons. The CDR3 loop spans 14 amino acids. Germline values: CDR1 GTSNPN, CDR2 SVGIG (reference sequence). V was trimmed by 7 bases and J by 3 bases, leaving 16 bases between them. Relapse was seen in all patients after autologous stem cell transplantation, and brentuximab vedotin exposure was variable. This clonotype was sampled from a human donor with classical Hodgkin lymphoma. The chain is built from TRBV30 and TRBJ1-5; D unresolved. The sample was peripheral blood mononuclear cells (PBMCs), taken at baseline. Here the CDR3 DNA reads TGTGCCTTGTCGAGGTGGGGTCCCAATCAGCCCCAGCATTTT. Protein product: CALSRWGPNQPQHF.